This T cell receptor (beta chain) was documented in a study of blood T cell repertoires in COVID-19. On the study more broadly: Sources were T cells, B-cell-depleted T cells, or PBMCs; the material itself was cDNA or gDNA.

The method was immunoSEQ multiplex PCR; TCRdb's version includes in-frame clones alone and lacks a portion of them. The sample records tens of thousands of clones, more than 65% being singletons. Input material: peripheral blood. The source is a man older than 75 with acute or convalescent COVID-19.

The CDR3 loop is CASKKQGARDTEAFF. For the CDR3, the DNA is TGTGCCAGTAAAAAACAGGGGGCTCGGGACACTGAAGCTTTCTTT. The V gene is TRBV19, the J gene TRBJ1-1; the match to TRBD1 covers 9 bases. This CDR3 region has 15 residues. Germline V gene data show CDR1 as LNHDA and CDR2 as SQIVND (reference sequence). Trimming cost V 7 bases and J 3 bases; bases outside gene matches: 9.